Shown below are 22 T cell receptor beta chains from a single sample sequenced in a study of shared T cell receptors in the human thymus. Profiling relied on immunoSEQ multiplex PCR, and the TCRdb table lists in-frame clones only, not all of them. Among more than 550,000 clones listed, around 87% were seen once. These same data were also listed under a study on human thymus T cells.

Sequenced: thymocytes. The receptors stem from a boy in the first two years of life with a congenital heart defect.

The chain employs TRBV7-2 and TRBJ2-3, with 11 bases fitting TRBD2. With 1 base clipped from V and 5 bases from J, the junction kept 5 bases outside the gene matches. The CDR3 runs to 16 residues. In germline, CDR1 is SGHTA, CDR2 FQGNSA. The CDR3 nucleotides are TGTGCCAGCAGCTTAGTTAGCGGGAGGGCCGTAGATACGCAGTATTTT. It specifies CASSLVSGRAVDTQYF.

The chain employs TRBV5-1 and TRBJ2-3; TRBD2 aligns across 13 bases. CDR1 and CDR2 (germline): SGHRS, YFSETQ. The length of the CDR3 is 16 residues. V shed 4 bases and J 2 bases; nucleotides not matched to a gene: 4. This CDR3 is CASSPGLAGATDTQYF. As DNA, the CDR3 is TGCGCCAGCAGCCCCGGACTAGCGGGGGCCACAGATACGCAGTATTTT.

The chain carries TRBV27 and TRBJ2-1, with D possibly being TRBD1 (5 bases). The V and J ends lost 2 bases and 5 bases respectively, with 13 bases between them. The germline gives CDR1 MNHEY, CDR2 SMNVEV (reference sequence). The CDR3 is 15 amino acids. The CDR3 DNA is TGTGCCAGCAGTTTAGTCTTGGGGCCAAACAATGAGCAGTTCTTC. It encodes CASSLVLGPNNEQFF.

This clone has a single count. The gene calls are TRBV14 and TRBJ2-1; 8 bases line up with TRBD2. CDR1 is SGHDN, CDR2 FVKESK, per germline. V dropped 4 bases and J dropped 4; count of bases not matched to a gene: 15. The CDR3 spans 18 residues. Here the CDR3 reads CASSRQLRASGSYNEQFF. Written as DNA, the CDR3 is TGTGCCAGCAGCCGTCAACTCCGGGCTAGCGGGTCATACAATGAGCAGTTCTTC. Complete variable domain (other parts from reference TRBV14 and TRBJ2-1): EAGVTQFPSHSVIEKGQTVTLRCDPISGHDNLYWYRRVMGKEIKFLLHFVKESKQDESGMPNNRFLAERTGGTYSTLKVQPAELEDSGVYFCASSRQLRASGSYNEQFFGPGTRLTVL.

The chain links TRBV29-1 to TRBJ2-1, with TRBD2 identical over 10 bases. Trimming at V came to 6 bases and at J to 6 bases, leaving 8 bases not matched to a gene. The CDR3 consists of 14 residues. From germline, CDR1 is SQVTM and CDR2 ANQGSEA. The CDR3 region has the DNA TGCAGCGTCTCGACTAGCGGGTGCTTCAATGAGCAGTTCTTC. Translating gives CSVSTSGCFNEQFF.

This clone was observed a single time. The sample contains more than one DNA sequence encoding this CDR3. V and J are TRBV7-2 and TRBJ2-7; 8 bases fit TRBD1. The CDR3 loop spans 13 amino acids. The V and J ends lost 3 bases and 4 bases, in that order; junction bases with no gene match: 2. Germline lookup yields CDR1 SGHTA and CDR2 FQGNSA. CDR3: CASSLNRGYEQYF. The DNA for the CDR3 is TGTGCCAGCAGCTTGAACAGGGGGTACGAGCAGTACTTC.

This clone was counted a few times. V and J are TRBV4-3 and TRBJ1-4; no firm D call. From germline, CDR1 is LGHNA and CDR2 YSLEER. Trimming removed 0 bases from V and 0 bases from J, with 11 bases in between. The CDR3 sequence is 17 residues long. The CDR3 reads CASSQEGRHPTNEKLFF. The CDR3 DNA reads TGCGCCAGCAGCCAAGAAGGCAGGCACCCAACTAATGAAAAACTGTTTTTT.

This clone occurred a few times. The chain joins TRBV5-1 to TRBJ2-3, with D possibly TRBD1 on 6 matching bases. Looked up from germline, CDR1 is SGHRS and CDR2 is YFSETQ. V dropped 5 bases and J dropped 2 bases, with 24 bases sitting between them. CDR3 length: 18 residues. The DNA of the CDR3 is TGCGCCAGCAGTCTCACAGTCCCAGGGGACCCCGACACAGATACGCAGTATTTT. Residues: CASSLTVPGDPDTDTQYF.

The rearrangement links TRBV9 to TRBJ2-3; 7 bases are a match to TRBD2. CDR3 length: 17 amino acids. Germline V gives CDR1 SGDLS, CDR2 YYNGEE. V lost 4 bases to trimming and J lost 4 bases; unmatched junction nucleotides: 15. The CDR3 reads CASSPPGLVLVPDTQYF. CDR3 DNA: TGTGCCAGCAGCCCACCAGGACTAGTTTTAGTCCCAGATACGCAGTATTTT.

This chain connects TRBV6-6 to TRBJ2-7; tentatively, D is TRBD1 (5 bases). This CDR3 contains 14 residues. Germline assignment: CDR1 MNHNY and CDR2 SVGAGI (reference sequence). V was trimmed by 1 base and J by 4 bases, leaving 11 bases between them. CDR3 sequence: CASSYLGVTYEQYF. The CDR3 DNA reads as TGTGCCAGCAGTTACTTAGGGGTGACGTACGAGCAGTACTTC.

This chain links TRBV6-5 with TRBJ2-3; 12 bases are a match to TRBD2. Germline assignment: CDR1 MNHEY and CDR2 SVGAGI. The CDR3 contains 16 residues. The V and J ends lost 4 bases and 4 bases, in that order; junction bases with no gene match: 6. DNA of the CDR3: TGTGCCAGCAGTTCTACTAGCGGGAGGAGGCCAGATACGCAGTATTTT. Residues: CASSSTSGRRPDTQYF.

V gene TRBV7-9 combines with J gene TRBJ2-1; D is possibly TRBD2 (5 bases). Germline lookup yields CDR1 SEHNR and CDR2 FQNEAQ (reference sequence). CDR3 length: 16 amino acids. The V end was cut by 5 bases, the J end by 8 bases, with 22 bases between. CDR3 in amino acids: CASSQSYVRGTDEQFF. CDR3 DNA: TGTGCCAGCAGCCAGAGCTATGTACGGGGAACAGATGAGCAGTTCTTC.

This chain links TRBV2 with TRBJ2-7; D is unclear. Germline-derived CDR1 and CDR2 are SNHLY and FYNNEI. This CDR3 has 14 amino acids. The V end was cut by 3 bases, the J end by 4 bases, with 13 bases between. The CDR3 here is CASSDSTVAYEQYF. DNA of the CDR3: TGTGCCAGCAGTGACTCCACGGTCGCGTACGAGCAGTACTTC. Full variable domain (rest looked up from reference TRBV2 and TRBJ2-7): EPEVTQTPSHQVTQMGQEVILRCVPISNHLYFYWYRQILGQKVEFLVSFYNNEISEKSEIFDDQFSVERPDGSNFTLKIRSTKLEDSAMYFCASSDSTVAYEQYFGPGTRLTVT.

The V call is TRBV27, the J call TRBJ2-3; a possible D gene is TRBD2 (6 bases). The CDR3 sequence is 14 residues long. The germline V and J ends were trimmed by 6 bases and 0 bases, with 10 bases remaining between them. CDR1 is MNHEY and CDR2 is SMNVEV in the germline V gene (reference sequence). This chain's CDR3 is CASSFSGSTDTQYF. The CDR3 region has the DNA TGTGCCAGCAGCTTCAGCGGGAGCACAGATACGCAGTATTTT.

A few counts support this clone. This sequence joins TRBV4-1 and TRBJ2-7; tentative D call: TRBD2 (5 bases). The CDR3 has 14 residues. Per the germline V gene, CDR1 is MGHRA and CDR2 is YSYEKL. V dropped 4 bases and J dropped 3 bases, with 13 bases sitting between them. CDR3 sequence: CASSLDRGNYEQYF. As DNA, the CDR3 is TGCGCCAGCAGCCTCGACCGGGGTAACTACGAGCAGTACTTC.

This chain links TRBV19 with TRBJ1-2; D may be TRBD1 (6 bases). The CDR3 loop spans 14 amino acids. Germline V gene data show CDR1 as LNHDA and CDR2 as SQIVND (reference sequence). The V gene lost 7 bases and the J gene lost 5 bases, with 17 bases spanning the gap. Written as DNA, the CDR3 is TGTGCCAGTAAACAGGGTGGGGTACCTTATGGCTACACCTTC. Encoded protein: CASKQGGVPYGYTF.

This chain connects TRBV7-9 to TRBJ2-7, with 7 bases aligning to TRBD1. The ends lost 6 bases at V and 5 bases at J; junction bases unmatched: 13. CDR3 length equals 15 residues. Germline values: CDR1 SEHNR, CDR2 FQNEAQ (reference sequence). The CDR3 DNA sequence: TGTGCCAGCAGACCAGACCGGGACAGACCAGACGAGCAGTACTTC. Translated: CASRPDRDRPDEQYF.

This chain joins TRBV27 and TRBJ2-7, with D uncertain. The germline gives CDR1 MNHEY, CDR2 SMNVEV (reference sequence). The CDR3 has 14 amino acids. Trimming cost V 3 bases and J 3 bases, with 12 bases left between them. CDR3 sequence reads: CASSLRRFYYEQYF. The CDR3 DNA reads as TGTGCCAGCAGTTTGCGCAGGTTCTACTACGAGCAGTACTTC.

The chain has TRBV4-3 and TRBJ1-5; 9 bases match TRBD1. CDR3 length: 19 amino acids. Germline assignment: CDR1 LGHNA and CDR2 YSLEER. Trimming removed 0 bases from V and 0 bases from J; junction bases left unmatched: 9. Here the CDR3 reads CASSQEVGQGLYSNQPQHF. CDR3 bases: TGCGCCAGCAGCCAAGAAGTAGGACAGGGGCTATATAGCAATCAGCCCCAGCATTTT.

This clone has only one observation. This chain links TRBV30 with TRBJ2-1; D is possibly TRBD2 (7 bases). Trimming left V 5 bases short and J 4 bases short, with 15 bases between. The CDR3 is 14 residues long. Germline V gene sequence: CDR1 GTSNPN, CDR2 SVGIG (reference sequence). The CDR3 DNA follows: TGTGCCTGGCGGGGGGCGGGAGCTTACAATGAGCAGTTCTTC. Its translation: CAWRGAGAYNEQFF.

The rearrangement joins TRBV15 to TRBJ2-7, with D possibly TRBD1 on 6 matching bases. The CDR3 loop spans 15 amino acids. Trimming left V 1 base short and J 0 bases short, with 10 bases between. Germline V gene data show CDR1 as LNHNV and CDR2 as YYDKDF (reference sequence). In nucleotides, the CDR3 is TGTGCCACCAGCAGAGCGGAGGACAGCTCCTACGAGCAGTACTTC. Encoded protein: CATSRAEDSSYEQYF.

The chain has TRBV7-9 and TRBJ1-2; possibly TRBD1 for D (6 bases). This CDR3 spans 16 amino acids. Germline lookup yields CDR1 SEHNR and CDR2 FQNEAQ (reference sequence). V dropped 2 bases and J dropped 2 bases, with 15 bases sitting between them. The CDR3 DNA sequence: TGTGCCAGCAGCTTAACGGTAGGACAGAACAACTATGGCTACACCTTC. It is translated as CASSLTVGQNNYGYTF.